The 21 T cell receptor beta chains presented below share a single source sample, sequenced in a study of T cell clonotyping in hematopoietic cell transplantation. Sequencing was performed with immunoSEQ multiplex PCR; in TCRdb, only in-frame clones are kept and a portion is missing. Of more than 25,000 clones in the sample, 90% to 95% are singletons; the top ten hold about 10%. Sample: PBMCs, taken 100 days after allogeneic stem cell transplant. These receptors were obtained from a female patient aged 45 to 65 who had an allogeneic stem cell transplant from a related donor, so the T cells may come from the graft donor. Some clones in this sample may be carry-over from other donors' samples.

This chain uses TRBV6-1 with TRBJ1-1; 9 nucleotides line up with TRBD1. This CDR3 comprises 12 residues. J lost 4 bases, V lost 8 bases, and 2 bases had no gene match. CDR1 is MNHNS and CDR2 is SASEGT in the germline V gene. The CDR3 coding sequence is TGTGCCAGCCGGGACAGGGCCACTGAAGCTTTCTTT. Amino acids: CASRDRATEAFF.

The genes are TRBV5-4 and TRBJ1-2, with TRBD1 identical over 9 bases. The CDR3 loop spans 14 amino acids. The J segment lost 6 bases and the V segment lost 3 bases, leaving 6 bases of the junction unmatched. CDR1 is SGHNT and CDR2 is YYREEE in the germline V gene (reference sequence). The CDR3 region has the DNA TGTGCCAGCAGCTCCGACAGGGGGGTAAATGGCTACACCTTC. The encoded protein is CASSSDRGVNGYTF.

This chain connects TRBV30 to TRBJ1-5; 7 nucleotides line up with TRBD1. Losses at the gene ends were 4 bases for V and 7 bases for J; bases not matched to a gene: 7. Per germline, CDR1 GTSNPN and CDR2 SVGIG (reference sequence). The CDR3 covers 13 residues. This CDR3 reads CAWTHRGSQPQHF. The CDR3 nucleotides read TGTGCCTGGACCCACAGGGGAAGCCAGCCCCAGCATTTT.

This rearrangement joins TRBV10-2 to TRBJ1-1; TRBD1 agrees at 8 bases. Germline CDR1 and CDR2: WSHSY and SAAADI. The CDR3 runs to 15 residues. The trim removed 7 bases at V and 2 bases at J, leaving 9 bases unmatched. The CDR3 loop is CASNRGRGRNTEAFF. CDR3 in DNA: TGCGCCAGCAATAGGGGCAGGGGGCGCAACACTGAAGCTTTCTTT.

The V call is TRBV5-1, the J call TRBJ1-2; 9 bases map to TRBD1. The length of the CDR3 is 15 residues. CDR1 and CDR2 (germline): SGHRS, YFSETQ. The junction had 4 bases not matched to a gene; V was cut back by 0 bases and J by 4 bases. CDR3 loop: CASSLEGDRVYGYTF. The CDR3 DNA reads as TGCGCCAGCAGCTTGGAAGGGGACAGGGTCTATGGCTACACCTTC.

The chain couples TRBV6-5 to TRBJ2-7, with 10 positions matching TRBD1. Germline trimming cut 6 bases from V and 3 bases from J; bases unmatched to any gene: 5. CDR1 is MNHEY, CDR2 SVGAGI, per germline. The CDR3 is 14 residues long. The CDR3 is CASSRDRGNYEQYF. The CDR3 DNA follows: TGTGCCAGCAGCCGGGACAGGGGAAACTACGAGCAGTACTTC.

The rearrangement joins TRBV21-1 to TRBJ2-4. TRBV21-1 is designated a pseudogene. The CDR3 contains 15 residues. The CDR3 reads CASSKKALGKNIQYF. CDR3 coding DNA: TGTGCCAGCAGCAAAAAAGCCCTGGGCAAAAACATTCAGTACTTC.

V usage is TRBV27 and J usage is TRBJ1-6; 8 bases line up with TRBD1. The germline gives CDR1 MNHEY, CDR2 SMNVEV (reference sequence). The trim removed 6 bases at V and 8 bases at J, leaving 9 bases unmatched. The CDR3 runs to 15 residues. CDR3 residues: CASRPQGAGYSPLHF. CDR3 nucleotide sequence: TGTGCCAGCAGGCCCCAGGGGGCGGGATATTCACCCCTCCACTTT.

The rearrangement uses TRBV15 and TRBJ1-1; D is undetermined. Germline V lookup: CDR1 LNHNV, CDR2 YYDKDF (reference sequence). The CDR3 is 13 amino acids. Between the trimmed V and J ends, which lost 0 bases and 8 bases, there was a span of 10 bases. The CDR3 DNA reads TGTGCCACCAGCAGAGATTGGGGAGAGGAAGCTTTCTTT. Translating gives CATSRDWGEEAFF. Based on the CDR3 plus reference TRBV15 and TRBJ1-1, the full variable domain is DAMVIQNPRYQVTQFGKPVTLSCSQTLNHNVMYWYQQKSSQAPKLLFHYYDKDFNNEADTPDNFQSRRPNTSFCFLDIRSPGLGDTAMYLCATSRDWGEEAFFGQGTRLTVV.

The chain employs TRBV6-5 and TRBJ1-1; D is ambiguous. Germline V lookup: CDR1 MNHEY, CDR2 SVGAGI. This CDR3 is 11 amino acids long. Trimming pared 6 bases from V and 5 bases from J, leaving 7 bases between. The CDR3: CASRRSTEAFF. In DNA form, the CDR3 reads TGTGCCAGCAGACGGAGTACTGAAGCTTTCTTT.

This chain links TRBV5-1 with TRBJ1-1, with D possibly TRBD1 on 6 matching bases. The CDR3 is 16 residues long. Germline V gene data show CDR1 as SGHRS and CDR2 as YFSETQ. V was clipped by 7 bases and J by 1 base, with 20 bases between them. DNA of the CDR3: TGCGCCAGCCGGCCCCGGACAGAAAGGGAGAACACTGAAGCTTTCTTT. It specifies CASRPRTERENTEAFF.

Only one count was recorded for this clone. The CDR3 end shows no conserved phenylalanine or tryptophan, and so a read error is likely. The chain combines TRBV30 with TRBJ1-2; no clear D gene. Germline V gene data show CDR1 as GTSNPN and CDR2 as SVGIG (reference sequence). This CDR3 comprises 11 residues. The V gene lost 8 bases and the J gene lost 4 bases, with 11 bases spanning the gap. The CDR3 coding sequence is TGTGCCACGACAATCGGCTATGGCTACACCTTA. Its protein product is CATTIGYGYTL.

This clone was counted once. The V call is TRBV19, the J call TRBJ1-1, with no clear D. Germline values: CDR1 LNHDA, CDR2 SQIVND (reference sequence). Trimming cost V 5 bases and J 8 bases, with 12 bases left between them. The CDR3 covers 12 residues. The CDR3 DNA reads TGTGCCAGTAGTCTACGGAGGGCGGAAGCTTTCTTT. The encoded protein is CASSLRRAEAFF.

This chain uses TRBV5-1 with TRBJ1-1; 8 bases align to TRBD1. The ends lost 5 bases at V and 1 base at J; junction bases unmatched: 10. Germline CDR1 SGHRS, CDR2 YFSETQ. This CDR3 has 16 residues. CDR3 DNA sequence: TGCGCCAGCAGTCAACCCCGTGGGACAGGGAACACTGAAGCTTTCTTT. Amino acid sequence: CASSQPRGTGNTEAFF.

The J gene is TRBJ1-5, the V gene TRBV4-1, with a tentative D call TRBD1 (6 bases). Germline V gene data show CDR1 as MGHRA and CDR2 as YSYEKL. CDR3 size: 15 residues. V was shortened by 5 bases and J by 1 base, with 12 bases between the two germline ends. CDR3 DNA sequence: TGCGCCAGCAGCAATAGGGACACAAGCAATCAGCCCCAGCATTTT. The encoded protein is CASSNRDTSNQPQHF.

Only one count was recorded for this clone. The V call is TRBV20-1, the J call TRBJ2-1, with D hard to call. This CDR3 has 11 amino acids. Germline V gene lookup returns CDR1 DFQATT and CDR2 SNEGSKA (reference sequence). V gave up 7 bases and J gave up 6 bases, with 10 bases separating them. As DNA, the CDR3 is TGCAGTGTTAAACGGGTCAATGAGCAGTTCTTC. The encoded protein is CSVKRVNEQFF.

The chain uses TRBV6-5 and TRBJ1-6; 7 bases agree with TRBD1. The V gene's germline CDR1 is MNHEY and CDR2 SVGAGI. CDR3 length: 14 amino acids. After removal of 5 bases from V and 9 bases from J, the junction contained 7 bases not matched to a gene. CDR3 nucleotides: TGTGCCAGCAGTAGACAGGGTCGGGGTTCACCCCTCCACTTT. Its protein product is CASSRQGRGSPLHF.

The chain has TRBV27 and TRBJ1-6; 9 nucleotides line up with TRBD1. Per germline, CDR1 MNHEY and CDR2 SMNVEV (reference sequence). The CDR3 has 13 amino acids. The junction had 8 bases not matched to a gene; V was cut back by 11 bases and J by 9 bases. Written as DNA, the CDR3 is TGTGCCGCAGCACAGGGGGCTAGTTCACCCCTCCACTTT. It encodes CAAAQGASSPLHF.

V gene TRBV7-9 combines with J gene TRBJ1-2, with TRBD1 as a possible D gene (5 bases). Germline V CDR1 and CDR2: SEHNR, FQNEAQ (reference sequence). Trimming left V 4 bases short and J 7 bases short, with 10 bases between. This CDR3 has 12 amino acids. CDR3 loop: CASSSSGGGYTF. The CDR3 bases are TGTGCCAGCAGCTCCAGCGGGGGTGGCTACACCTTC.

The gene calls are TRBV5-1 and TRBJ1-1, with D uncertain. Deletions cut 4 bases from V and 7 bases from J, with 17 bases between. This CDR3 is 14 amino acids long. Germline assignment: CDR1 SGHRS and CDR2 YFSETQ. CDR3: CASSTTPGSYEAFF. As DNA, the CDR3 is TGCGCCAGCAGCACGACCCCCGGGAGTTATGAAGCTTTCTTT.

The CDR3, as DNA: TGTGCCAGTAGAGCACAAGCGAGCTCCTATAATTCACCCCTCCACTTT. Translation: CASRAQASSYNSPLHF. The chain employs TRBV19 and TRBJ1-6; D gene unclear. V was shortened by 6 bases and J by 0 bases, with 12 bases between the two germline ends. This CDR3 is 16 amino acids long. Germline CDR1 is LNHDA and CDR2 is SQIVND (reference sequence).